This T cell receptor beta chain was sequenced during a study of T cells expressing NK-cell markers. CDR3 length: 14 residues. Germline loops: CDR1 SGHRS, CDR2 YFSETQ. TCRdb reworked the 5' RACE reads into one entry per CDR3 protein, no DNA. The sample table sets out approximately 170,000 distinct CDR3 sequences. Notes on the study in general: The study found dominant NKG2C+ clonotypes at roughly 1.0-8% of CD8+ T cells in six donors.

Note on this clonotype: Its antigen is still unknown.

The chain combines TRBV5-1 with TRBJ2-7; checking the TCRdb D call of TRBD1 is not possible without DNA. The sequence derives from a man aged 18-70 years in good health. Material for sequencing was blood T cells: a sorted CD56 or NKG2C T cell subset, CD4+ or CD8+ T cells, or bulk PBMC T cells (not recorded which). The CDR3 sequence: CASSSSDGTYEQYF.